This T cell receptor beta chain was documented in a study of follicular helper T cells after annual influenza vaccination. The method was immunoSEQ multiplex PCR; TCRdb's version includes in-frame clones alone and lacks a portion of them. The table lists roughly 5,000 clones, less than 90% of them singletons, with about 2.5% in the top ten. As for time point: 2015-2016 season, 7 days after influenza vaccination. This TCR derives from an adult who received the influenza vaccine. Material: CXCR5+ CD38- circulating T follicular helper cells from blood, obtained 7 days after influenza vaccination. Subset of the sample: circulating Tfh, non-naive CD4+CXCR5+PD-1+ (ICOS+CD38+ or ICOS-CD38-).

The CDR3 nucleotides read TGTGCCAGCAGTGAAGTCCCCCCGGGACAGGGGAATCACTACGAGCAGTACTTC. The encoded protein is CASSEVPPGQGNHYEQYF. The chain recombines TRBV2 with TRBJ2-7; 10 bases are a match to TRBD1. Germline trimming cut 1 base from V and 3 bases from J; bases unmatched to any gene: 12. This CDR3 comprises 18 residues. Germline CDR1 and CDR2: SNHLY and FYNNEI.